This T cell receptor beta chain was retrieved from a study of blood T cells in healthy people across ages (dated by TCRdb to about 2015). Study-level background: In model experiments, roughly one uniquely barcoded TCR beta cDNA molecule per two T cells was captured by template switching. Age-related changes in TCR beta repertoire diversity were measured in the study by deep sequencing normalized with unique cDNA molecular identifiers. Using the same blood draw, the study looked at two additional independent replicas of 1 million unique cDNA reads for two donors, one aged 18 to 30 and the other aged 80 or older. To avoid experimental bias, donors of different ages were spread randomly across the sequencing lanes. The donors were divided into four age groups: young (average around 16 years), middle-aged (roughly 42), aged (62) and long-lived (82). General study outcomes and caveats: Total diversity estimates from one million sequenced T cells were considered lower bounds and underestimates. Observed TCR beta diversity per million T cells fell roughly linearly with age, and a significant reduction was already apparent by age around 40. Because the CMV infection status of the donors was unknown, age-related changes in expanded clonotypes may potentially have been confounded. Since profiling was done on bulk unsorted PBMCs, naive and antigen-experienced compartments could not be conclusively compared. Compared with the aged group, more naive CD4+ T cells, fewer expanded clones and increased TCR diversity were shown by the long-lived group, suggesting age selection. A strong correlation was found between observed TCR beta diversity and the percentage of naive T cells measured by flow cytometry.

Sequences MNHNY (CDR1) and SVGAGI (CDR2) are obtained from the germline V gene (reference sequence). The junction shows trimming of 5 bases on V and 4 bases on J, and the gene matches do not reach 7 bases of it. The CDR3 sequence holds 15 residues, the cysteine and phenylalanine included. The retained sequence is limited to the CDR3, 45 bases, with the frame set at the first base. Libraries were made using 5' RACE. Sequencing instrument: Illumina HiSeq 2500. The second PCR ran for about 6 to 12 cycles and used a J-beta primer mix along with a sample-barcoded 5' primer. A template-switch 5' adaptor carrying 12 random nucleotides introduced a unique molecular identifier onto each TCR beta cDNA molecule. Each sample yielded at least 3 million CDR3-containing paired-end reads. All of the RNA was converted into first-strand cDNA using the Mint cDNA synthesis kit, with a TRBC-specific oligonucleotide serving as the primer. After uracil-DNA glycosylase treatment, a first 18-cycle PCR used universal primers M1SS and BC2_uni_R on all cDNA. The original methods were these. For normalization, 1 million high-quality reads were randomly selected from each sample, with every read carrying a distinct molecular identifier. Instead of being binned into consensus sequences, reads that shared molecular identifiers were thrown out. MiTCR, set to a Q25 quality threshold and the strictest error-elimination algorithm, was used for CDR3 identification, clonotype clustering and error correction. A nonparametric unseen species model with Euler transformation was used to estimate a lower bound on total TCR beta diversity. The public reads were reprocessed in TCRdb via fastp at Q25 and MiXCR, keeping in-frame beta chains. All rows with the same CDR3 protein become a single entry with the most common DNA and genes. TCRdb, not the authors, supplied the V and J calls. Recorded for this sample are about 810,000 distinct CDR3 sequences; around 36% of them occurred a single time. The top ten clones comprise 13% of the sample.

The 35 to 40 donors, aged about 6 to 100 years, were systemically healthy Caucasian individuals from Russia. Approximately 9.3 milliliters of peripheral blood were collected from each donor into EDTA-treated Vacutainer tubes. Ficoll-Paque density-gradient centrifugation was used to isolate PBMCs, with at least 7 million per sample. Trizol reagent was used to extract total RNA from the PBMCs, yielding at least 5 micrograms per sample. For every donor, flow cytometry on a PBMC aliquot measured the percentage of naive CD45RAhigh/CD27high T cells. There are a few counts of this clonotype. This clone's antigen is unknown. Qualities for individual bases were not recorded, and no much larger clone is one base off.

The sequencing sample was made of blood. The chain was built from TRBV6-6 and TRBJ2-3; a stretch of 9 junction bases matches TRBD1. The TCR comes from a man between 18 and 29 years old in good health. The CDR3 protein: CASSDRQGGADTQYF. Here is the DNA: TGTGCCAGCAGTGACCGACAGGGGGGGGCAGATACGCAGTATTTT.